These 5 T cell receptor beta chains came from one sample sequenced in a study of spatial heterogeneity in lung cancer. One entry per CDR3 protein results from TCRdb running MiXCR on the 5' RACE reads. The repertoire includes 15,000 to 20,000 distinct CDR3 sequences, around a fifth of them detected once, and over 15% sits in the top ten. Time point noted: sample taken at primary tumor resection. Extraction of whole RNA from tumor, nontumor lung or frozen PBMC preceded unsorted sequencing. The sample was PBMCs, taken at surgery. The source is a female donor with early-stage non-small cell lung cancer.

V and J are TRBV29-1 and TRBJ2-7, with TRBD2 identical over 10 bases. Germline V CDR1 and CDR2: SQVTM, ANQGSEA. The V gene end was trimmed by 4 bases and the J gene end by 5 bases; junction bases not matched to a gene: 2. The CDR3 totals 12 residues. CDR3 sequence (DNA): TGCAGCGTTGGAACTAGCGGGAACGAGCAGTACTTC. It specifies CSVGTSGNEQYF.

In this sample, this clonotype turned up many times. This chain joins TRBV27 and TRBJ2-3; 9 nucleotides align to TRBD1. CDR3 length: 14 amino acids. V shed 6 bases, J shed 6 bases, and the junction held 7 bases outside the gene matches. Germline CDR1 is MNHEY and CDR2 is SMNVEV (reference sequence). CDR3 bases: TGTGCCAGCAGCTCACAGGGGGCGAAGGATACGCAGTATTTT. Amino acid sequence: CASSSQGAKDTQYF.

This clonotype came up many times. This chain connects TRBV19 to TRBJ2-1, with D perhaps given as TRBD1 or TRBD2 (5 bases each). Trimming removed 7 bases at V and 1 base at J, with 11 bases between. There are 14 residues in the CDR3. In germline, CDR1 is LNHDA, CDR2 SQIVND (reference sequence). Written as DNA, the CDR3 is TGTGCCAGTATGAGGGGTTATTCCTACAATGAGCAGTTCTTC. This translates into CASMRGYSYNEQFF.

This clonotype appeared a few times. V usage is TRBV4-3 and J usage is TRBJ2-7; D remains unclear. There are 15 residues in the CDR3. V was shortened by 1 base and J by 2 bases, with 12 bases between the two germline ends. In germline, CDR1 is LGHNA, CDR2 YSLEER. The CDR3 nucleotides are TGCGCCAGCAGCCAAGCTGGCCAGGCAACCTACGAGCAGTACTTC. Protein sequence: CASSQAGQATYEQYF.

This clonotype is judged medium-sized. The V gene is TRBV2, the J gene TRBJ1-1; D ambiguous. V lost 8 bases and J 4 bases, leaving 17 bases between the germline ends. Per the germline V gene, CDR1 is SNHLY and CDR2 is FYNNEI. This CDR3 contains 14 residues. This CDR3 is CASQYGSGSTEAFF. CDR3 nucleotide sequence: TGTGCCAGCCAGTACGGCAGTGGGAGCACTGAAGCTTTCTTT.